Listed below are T cell receptor beta chains from one sample, sequenced in a study of HIV-infected patients and healthy controls. TCRdb analysed the 5' RACE reads with MiXCR anew, one entry per CDR3 protein. The profile shows about 6,600 distinct CDR3 sequences, about 9.6% of them singletons. The sequences come from blood, collected during antiretroviral therapy. The source of these receptors is an adult with HIV infection. The CDR3 runs from the conserved cysteine through the conserved F or W. The order of the fields is D gene, J gene, V gene, clone size, CDR3 DNA, CDR3 protein. D genes are given only for firm matches. Not all rows give a size; the values are once, few, many and, for expanded clones, a class.

TRBD1 | TRBJ1-1 | TRBV13 | medium-sized | TGTGCCAGCAGCATATACAGGGGGCCGGGGACTGAAGCTTTCTTT | CASSIYRGPGTEAFF
TRBD1 | TRBJ2-1 | TRBV24-1 | medium-sized | TGTGCCACCAGTGAAGCTTGGACAGGGAATGAGCAGTTCTTC | CATSEAWTGNEQFF
NA | TRBJ1-5 | TRBV14 | many | TGTGCCAGCAGCCAAGGTATGAGGCCCCAGCATTTT | CASSQGMRPQHF
TRBD1 | TRBJ2-2 | TRBV7-8 | NA | TGTGCCAGCAGCCTACGGACAGGCTACACCGGGGAGCTGTTTTTT | CASSLRTGYTGELFF
TRBD1 | TRBJ1-1 | TRBV5-4 | medium-sized | TGTGCCAGCAGCTTAGTATCAGGGGGCGACACTGAAGCTTTCTTT | CASSLVSGGDTEAFF
TRBD1 | TRBJ1-2 | TRBV7-6 | many | TGTGCCAGCAGCCCCACTGAGACAGGGGTAGTCTATGGCTACACCTTC | CASSPTETGVVYGYTF
TRBD1 | TRBJ1-4 | TRBV20-1 | medium-sized | TGCAGTGCTAGGCGGGGAACGGACAGGGGGAATGAAAAACTGTTTTTT | CSARRGTDRGNEKLFF
TRBD2 | TRBJ2-1 | TRBV9 | medium-sized | TGTGCCAGCAGCGCGGCTAGCGGCTCCTACAATGAGCAGTTCTTC | CASSAASGSYNEQFF
NA | TRBJ1-2 | TRBV2 | medium-sized | TGTGCCAGCAGTGAAACGATTAACTATGGCTACACCTTC | CASSETINYGYTF
NA | TRBJ1-4 | TRBV7-9 | many | TGTGCCAGCAGCTTAACGAATAGCAAGAAGGAAAAACTGTTTTTT | CASSLTNSKKEKLFF
NA | TRBJ2-2 | TRBV25-1 | many | TGTGCCAGCAGACCTACGCGGGGGCTGACCGGGGAGCTGTTTTTT | CASRPTRGLTGELFF
TRBD1 | TRBJ1-1 | TRBV6-6 | medium-sized | TGTGCCAGCAGTCCGACAGGGGGTGCTTTCTTT | CASSPTGGAFF
TRBD1 | TRBJ2-5 | TRBV7-2 | many | TGTGCCAGCAGCACAGACAGGGAAGAGACCCAGTACTTC | CASSTDREETQYF
NA | TRBJ2-1 | TRBV20-1 | NA | TGCAGTGCTAGAGTTCGCGCCAGCTCCTACAATGAGCAGTTCTTC | CSARVRASSYNEQFF
NA | TRBJ1-1 | TRBV12-3/TRBV12-4 | many | TGTGCCAGCAGCTATGACACCACTGAAGCTTTCTTT | CASSYDTTEAFF
TRBD1 | TRBJ1-5 | TRBV5-5 | medium-sized | TGTGCCAGCAGCTTGGAAGGGGGCGGTCAGCCCCAGCATTTT | CASSLEGGGQPQHF
NA | TRBJ1-1 | TRBV7-2 | many | TGTGCCAGCAGCTTAGTTAATCCGGTCAGGCCAAGGAACACTGAAGCTTTCTTT | CASSLVNPVRPRNTEAFF
TRBD2 | TRBJ2-5 | TRBV5-1 | NA | TGCGCCAGCAGCCTCGGACTAGCGGGCAAAGAGACCCAGTACTTC | CASSLGLAGKETQYF
NA | TRBJ1-1 | TRBV6-5 | medium-sized | TGTGCCAGCGGGAGGGGGATAACGACTGAAGCTTTCTTT | CASGRGITTEAFF
TRBD2 | TRBJ2-7 | TRBV19 | medium-sized | TGTGCCAGCTCCATAGGAGCGGGGAGCTCCTACGAGCAGTACTTC | CASSIGAGSSYEQYF
NA | TRBJ1-1 | TRBV20-1 | medium-sized | TGCAGTGCTTCCCGGAAAACAGGATTAATGAACACTGAAGCTTTCTTT | CSASRKTGLMNTEAFF
NA | TRBJ2-1 | TRBV4-1 | many | TGCGCCAGCAGCCAAGCCAGCTACTCGGGAGCTTTTGAGCAGTTCTTC | CASSQASYSGAFEQFF
TRBD1 | TRBJ1-2 | TRBV6-5 | many | TGTGCCAGCACCTTAAAAACGGACAGGGGTGACTATGGCTACACCTTC | CASTLKTDRGDYGYTF
NA | TRBJ1-3 | TRBV7-8 | NA | TGTGCCAGCAGGGGGGGGACTGGAAACACCATATATTTT | CASRGGTGNTIYF
NA | TRBJ1-2 | TRBV5-6 | many | TGTGCCAGCAGCTTGAGAGGGGGTGACGGCTACACCTTC | CASSLRGGDGYTF
TRBD1 | TRBJ1-1 | TRBV20-1 | medium-sized | TGCAGTGCTTATCCGGGACAGACTGAAGCTTTCTTT | CSAYPGQTEAFF
NA | TRBJ1-4 | TRBV27 | few | TGTGCCAGCAGTTGGCGGCAGGATGATGAAAAACTGTTTTTT | CASSWRQDDEKLFF
NA | TRBJ2-7 | TRBV7-9 | few | TGTGCCAGCAGCTTAGTCGGGACAAAAACCTACGAGCAGTACTTC | CASSLVGTKTYEQYF